This TCR beta chain was retrieved from a study of blood T cells in healthy people across ages. Study-wide results and caveats: Older age went with lower TCR beta diversity per million T cells, in a roughly linear way.

Germline V lookup: CDR1 SGDLS, CDR2 YYNGEE. The CDR3 has 16 residues. The J segment lost 3 bases and the V segment lost 0 bases, leaving 5 bases of the junction unmatched. A second PCR, run for about 7 to 12 cycles, used a sample-barcoded 5' primer plus a J-beta primer mix. A single record per CDR3 protein comes from TCRdb applying MiXCR to the 5' RACE reads. The top ten clones hold over 30% of a sample with approximately 600,000 distinct CDR3 sequences, roughly 50% of them seen once. Isolation per sample recovered at least 6.5 million PBMCs. Samples each yielded at least 6 micrograms of total RNA. About this clonotype itself: The antigen is undetermined.

The sequence was obtained from a man in his sixties in good health. Sequencing was performed on blood. The genes are TRBV9 and TRBJ2-3; 9 positions match TRBD2. In nucleotides, the CDR3 is TGTGCCAGCAGCGTAGGGGCTAGCGGGATTACAGATACGCAGTATTTT. Its protein is CASSVGASGITDTQYF.